Listed below are T cell receptor beta chains from one sample, sequenced in a study of T cell repertoires in cytomegalovirus infection. A single record per CDR3 protein comes from TCRdb applying MiXCR to the reads. Counted here are more than 500,000 distinct CDR3 sequences, about 17% occurring once; the ten biggest clones make up under 30%. Sequencing was performed on CD8+ T cells from PBMCs. These TCRs come from a human donor in good health (CMV status not recorded). Some clones in this sample may be carry-over from other donors' samples. The CDR3 runs from the conserved cysteine through the conserved F or W. The D gene is left open where the match is weak. A clone size is listed for some rows: how often the clone was seen (once, few, many), or a class if it is expanded.

d_gene	v_gene	abundance	j_gene	CDR3nt	CDR3aa
-	TRBV7-6	many	TRBJ2-3	TGTGCCAGCAGCTCGCTTGTAGGGAGGCAGTATTTT	CASSSLVGRQYF
-	TRBV6-1	many	TRBJ2-7	TGTGCCAGCAGTGAGGGTAGCTCCTACGAGCAGTACTTC	CASSEGSSYEQYF
TRBD1	TRBV7-9	many	TRBJ2-7	TGTGCCAGCAGCCCCAGACAGGGGTCCCCTGGAGTGGAGTACTTC	CASSPRQGSPGVEYF
-	TRBV12-5	many	TRBJ1-1	TGTGCTAGTGGTTTGATACGCGGGGAAGGGAACACTGAAGCTTTCTTT	CASGLIRGEGNTEAFF
TRBD1	TRBV7-9	-	TRBJ1-5	TGTGCCAGCAGCCCAGGACAGGTCAGGCCTCAGCCCCAGCATTTT	CASSPGQVRPQPQHF
-	TRBV9	-	TRBJ2-7	TGTGCCAGCAGCGTAGCGGGAGTAGCCTACGAGCAGTACTTC	CASSVAGVAYEQYF
-	TRBV25-1	-	TRBJ1-2	TGTGCCAGCATGCCTTCTAACGGGCTATACTATGGCTACACCTTC	CASMPSNGLYYGYTF
-	TRBV7-9	many	TRBJ2-2	TGTGCCAGCAGCTTCCGCAAGGTCCGGCGGGGCCTCGGGGAGCTGTTTTTT	CASSFRKVRRGLGELFF
-	TRBV15	few	TRBJ2-3	TGTGCCACCAGCAGGTGGGGGGGCACCACAGATACGCAGTATTTT	CATSRWGGTTDTQYF
-	TRBV11-2	many	TRBJ1-3	TGTGCCAGCAGCTTAGTACAGGGTGGAAACACCATATATTTT	CASSLVQGGNTIYF
-	TRBV4-1	few	TRBJ2-7	TGCGCCAGCAGCCACGTAACATCTAGCGTTACCTACGAGCAGTACTTC	CASSHVTSSVTYEQYF
-	TRBV24-1	many	TRBJ1-2	TGTGCCACCAGCCCCGGGACGGAAGGGGGCTACACCTTC	CATSPGTEGGYTF
TRBD2	TRBV10-3	once	TRBJ2-1	TGTGCCATCAGCGACCGACTAGCGGGCCTGAGCTCCTACAATGAGCAGTTCTTC	CAISDRLAGLSSYNEQFF
TRBD2	TRBV7-4	-	TRBJ2-1	TGTGCCAGCAGCCCCTTTAGCGGGGGACCGTCCTACAATGAGCAGTTCTTC	CASSPFSGGPSYNEQFF
-	TRBV7-2	many	TRBJ2-1	TGTGCCAGCAGCCCCCGGAGCGGGTTCTTC	CASSPRSGFF
-	TRBV9	few	TRBJ2-7	TGTGCCAGCAGCGATGGCCGCGACTACGAGCAGTACTTC	CASSDGRDYEQYF
TRBD1	TRBV6-8	-	TRBJ1-2	TGTGCCAGCAGTTCAAGATACGGGACAGGGGCTCCTCGGGGCTATGGCTACACCTTC	CASSSRYGTGAPRGYGYTF
TRBD1	TRBV4-1	-	TRBJ2-3	TGCGCCAGCAGCCCTGGACAGGGGGCGTCCCCCTCGCCAGATACGCAGTATTTT	CASSPGQGASPSPDTQYF
-	TRBV11-2	few	TRBJ2-3	TGTGCCAGCAGCTGGGACTCCGTTGGAGATACGCAGTATTTT	CASSWDSVGDTQYF
-	TRBV7-9	many	TRBJ2-2	TGTGCCAGCAGCAATTCAGGGGAAACCGGGGAGCTGTTTTTT	CASSNSGETGELFF
TRBD2	TRBV20-1	-	TRBJ2-1	TGCAGTGTGCGTCGGGGGGGCAGCTATGAGCCGTTCTTC	CSVRRGGSYEPFF
TRBD2	TRBV6-5	-	TRBJ2-1	TGTGCCAGCAGTTACTTCCCCGGGGAGGGGCTCTCCTACAATGAGCAGTTCTTC	CASSYFPGEGLSYNEQFF
-	TRBV4-1	-	TRBJ2-1	TGCGCCAGCACCCGTAAGGGGCGGACGGCCTCCTACAATGAGCAGGTCTTC	CASTRKGRTASYNEQVF
-	TRBV2	many	TRBJ2-1	TGTGCCAGCAGTGAAATAAGGATGGATGAGCAGTTCTTC	CASSEIRMDEQFF
TRBD2	TRBV19	few	TRBJ2-3	TGTGCCAGTGGAGGCGGGAGGGCCCTAGATACGCAGTATTTT	CASGGGRALDTQYF
TRBD1	TRBV7-9	once	TRBJ1-1	TGTGCAAGCAGCCCGTTCTCCCAACAGGGGTACACTGAATCTTTCTTT	CASSPFSQQGYTESFF
-	TRBV4-2	many	TRBJ2-1	TGTGCCAGCAGCCAAGGTCAGAGAAGCTCCTACAATGAGCAGTTCTTC	CASSQGQRSSYNEQFF
-	TRBV28	few	TRBJ2-1	TGTGCCAGCAGTTTAAGGCCCCCGGGACCCTCACCCCATGAGCAGTTCTTC	CASSLRPPGPSPHEQFF
TRBD2	TRBV4-1	-	TRBJ2-2	TGTGCCAGCAGCCATCAGCGGGAGGCGGGCACCGGGGAGCTGTTTTTT	CASSHQREAGTGELFF